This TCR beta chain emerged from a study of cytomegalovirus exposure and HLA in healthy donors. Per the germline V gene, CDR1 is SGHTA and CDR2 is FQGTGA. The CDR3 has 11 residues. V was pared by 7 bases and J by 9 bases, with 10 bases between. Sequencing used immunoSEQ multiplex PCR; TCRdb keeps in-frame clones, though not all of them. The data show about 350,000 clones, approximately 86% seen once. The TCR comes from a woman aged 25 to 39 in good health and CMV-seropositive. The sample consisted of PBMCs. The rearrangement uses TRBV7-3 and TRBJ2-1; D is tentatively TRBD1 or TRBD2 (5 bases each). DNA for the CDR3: TGTGCCAGCAACGGGACGGCTGAGCAGTTCTTC. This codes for CASNGTAEQFF.